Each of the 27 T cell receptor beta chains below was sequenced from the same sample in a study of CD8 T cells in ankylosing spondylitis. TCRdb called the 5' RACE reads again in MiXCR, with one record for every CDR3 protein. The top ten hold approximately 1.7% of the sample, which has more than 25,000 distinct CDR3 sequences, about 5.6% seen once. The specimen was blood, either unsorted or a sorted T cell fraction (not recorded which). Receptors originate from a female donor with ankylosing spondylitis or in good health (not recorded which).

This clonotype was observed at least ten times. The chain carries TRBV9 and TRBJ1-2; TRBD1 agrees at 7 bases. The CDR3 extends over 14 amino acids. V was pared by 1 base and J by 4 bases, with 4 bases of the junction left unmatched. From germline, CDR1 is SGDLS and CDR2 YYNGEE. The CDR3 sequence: CASSVRSGGYGYTF. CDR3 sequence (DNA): TGTGCCAGCAGCGTACGTTCAGGGGGCTATGGCTACACCTTC.

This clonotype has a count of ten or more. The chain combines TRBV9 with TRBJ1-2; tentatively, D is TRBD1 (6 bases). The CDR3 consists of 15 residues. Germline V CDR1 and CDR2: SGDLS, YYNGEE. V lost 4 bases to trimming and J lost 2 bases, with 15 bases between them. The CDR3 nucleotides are TGTGCCAGCAGCCCTACCGGGACACTAAACTATGGCTACACCTTC. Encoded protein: CASSPTGTLNYGYTF.

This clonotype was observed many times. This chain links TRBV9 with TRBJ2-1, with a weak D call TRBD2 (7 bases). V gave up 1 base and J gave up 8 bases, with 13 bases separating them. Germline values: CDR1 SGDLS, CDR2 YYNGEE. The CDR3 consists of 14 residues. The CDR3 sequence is CASSVRGAMDEQFF. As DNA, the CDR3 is TGTGCCAGCAGCGTACGGGGGGCGATGGATGAGCAGTTCTTC.

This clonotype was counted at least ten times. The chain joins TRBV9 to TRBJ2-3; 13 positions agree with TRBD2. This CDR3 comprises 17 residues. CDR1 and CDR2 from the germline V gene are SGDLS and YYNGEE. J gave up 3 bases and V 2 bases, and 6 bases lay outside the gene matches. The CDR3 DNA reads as TGTGCCAGCAGCGTCTGGACTAGCGGGGGACGGACAGATACGCAGTATTTT. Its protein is CASSVWTSGGRTDTQYF. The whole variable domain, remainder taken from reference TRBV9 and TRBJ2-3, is DSGVTQTPKHLITATGQRVTLRCSPRSGDLSVYWYQQSLDQGLQFLIQYYNGEERAKGNILERFSAQQFPDLHSELNLSSLELGDSALYFCASSVWTSGGRTDTQYFGPGTRLTVL.

CDR3 DNA sequence: TGTGCCAGCAGCCTCCGCGGGGGCGGGAACAATGAGCAGTTCTTC. Translated: CASSLRGGGNNEQFF. The chain recombines TRBV9 with TRBJ2-1, with D possibly matching TRBD2 (7 bases). The germline gives CDR1 SGDLS, CDR2 YYNGEE. The CDR3 covers 15 residues. V lost 4 bases and J 5 bases, leaving 16 bases between the germline ends.

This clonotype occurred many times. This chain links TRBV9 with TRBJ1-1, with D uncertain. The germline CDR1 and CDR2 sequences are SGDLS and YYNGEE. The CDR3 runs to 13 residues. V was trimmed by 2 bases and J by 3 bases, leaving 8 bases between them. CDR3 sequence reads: CASSVTADTEAFF. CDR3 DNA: TGTGCCAGCAGCGTGACCGCGGACACTGAAGCTTTCTTT.

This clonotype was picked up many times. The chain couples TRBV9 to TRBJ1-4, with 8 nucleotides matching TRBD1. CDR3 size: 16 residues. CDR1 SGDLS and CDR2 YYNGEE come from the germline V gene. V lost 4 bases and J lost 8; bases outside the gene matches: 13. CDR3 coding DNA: TGTGCCAGCAGCCTAACAGGGGGGGCAATACGCGAAAAACTGTTTTTT. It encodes CASSLTGGAIREKLFF. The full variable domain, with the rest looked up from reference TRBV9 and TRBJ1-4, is DSGVTQTPKHLITATGQRVTLRCSPRSGDLSVYWYQQSLDQGLQFLIQYYNGEERAKGNILERFSAQQFPDLHSELNLSSLELGDSALYFCASSLTGGAIREKLFFGSGTQLSVL.

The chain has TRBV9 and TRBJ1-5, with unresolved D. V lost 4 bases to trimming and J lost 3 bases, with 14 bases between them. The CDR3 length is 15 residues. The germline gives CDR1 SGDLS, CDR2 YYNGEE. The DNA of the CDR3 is TGTGCCAGCAGCCCGGGAGACCTAGCCAATCAGCCCCAGCATTTT. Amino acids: CASSPGDLANQPQHF.

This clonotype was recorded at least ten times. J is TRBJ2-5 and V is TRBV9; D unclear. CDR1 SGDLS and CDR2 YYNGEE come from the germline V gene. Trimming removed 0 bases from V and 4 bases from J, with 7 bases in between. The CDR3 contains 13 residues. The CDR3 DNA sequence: TGTGCCAGCAGCGTAGATGCAGGAGAGACCCAGTACTTC. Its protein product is CASSVDAGETQYF.

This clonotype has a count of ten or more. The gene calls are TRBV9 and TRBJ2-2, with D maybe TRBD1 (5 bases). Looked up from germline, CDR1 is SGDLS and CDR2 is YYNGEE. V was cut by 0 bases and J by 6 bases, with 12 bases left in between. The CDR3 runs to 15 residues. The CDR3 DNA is TGTGCCAGCAGCGTAGCTCCAGGGTTGTCCGGGGAGCTGTTTTTT. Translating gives CASSVAPGLSGELFF.

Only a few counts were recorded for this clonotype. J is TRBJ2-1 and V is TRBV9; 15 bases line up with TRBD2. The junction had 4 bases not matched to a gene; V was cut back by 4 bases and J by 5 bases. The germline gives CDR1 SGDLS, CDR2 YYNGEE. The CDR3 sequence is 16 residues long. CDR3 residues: CASSTGLAGGNNEQFF. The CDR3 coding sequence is TGTGCCAGCAGCACGGGACTAGCGGGGGGTAACAATGAGCAGTTCTTC. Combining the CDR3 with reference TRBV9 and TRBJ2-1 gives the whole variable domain DSGVTQTPKHLITATGQRVTLRCSPRSGDLSVYWYQQSLDQGLQFLIQYYNGEERAKGNILERFSAQQFPDLHSELNLSSLELGDSALYFCASSTGLAGGNNEQFFGPGTRLTVL.

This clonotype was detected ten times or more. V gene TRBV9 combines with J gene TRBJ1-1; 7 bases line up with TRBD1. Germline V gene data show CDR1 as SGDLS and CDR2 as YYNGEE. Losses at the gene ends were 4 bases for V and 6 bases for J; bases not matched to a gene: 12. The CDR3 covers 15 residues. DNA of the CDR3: TGTGCCAGCAGCCCCCAGGGGGTAGGGGTCGCTGAAGCTTTCTTT. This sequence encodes CASSPQGVGVAEAFF.

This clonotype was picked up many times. The CDR3 DNA follows: TGTGCCAGCAGCCCGGCCGGCGGGCAGCCCCAAGAGACCCAGTACTTC. Amino acids: CASSPAGGQPQETQYF. The chain couples TRBV9 to TRBJ2-5; tentatively, D is TRBD2 (5 bases). CDR1 is SGDLS and CDR2 is YYNGEE in the germline V gene. Trimming took off 4 bases at V and 1 base at J, with 17 bases between the two ends. CDR3 length: 16 amino acids.

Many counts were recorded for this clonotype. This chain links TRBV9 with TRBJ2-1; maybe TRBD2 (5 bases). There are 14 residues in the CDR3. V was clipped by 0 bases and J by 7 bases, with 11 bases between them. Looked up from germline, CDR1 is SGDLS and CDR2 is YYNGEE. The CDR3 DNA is TGTGCCAGCAGCGTAGATCGGGGAATGAATGAGCAGTTCTTC. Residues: CASSVDRGMNEQFF.

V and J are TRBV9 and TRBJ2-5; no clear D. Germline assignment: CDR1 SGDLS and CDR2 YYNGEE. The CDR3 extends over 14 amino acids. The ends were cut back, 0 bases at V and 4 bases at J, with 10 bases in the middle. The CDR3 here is CASSVDHGGETQYF. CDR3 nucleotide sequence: TGTGCCAGCAGCGTAGATCATGGTGGAGAGACCCAGTACTTC.

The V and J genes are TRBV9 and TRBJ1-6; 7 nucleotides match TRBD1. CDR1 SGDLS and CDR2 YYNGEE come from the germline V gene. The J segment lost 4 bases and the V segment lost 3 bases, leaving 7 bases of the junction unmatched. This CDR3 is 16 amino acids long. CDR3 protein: CASSASPGQYNSPLHF. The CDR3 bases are TGTGCCAGCAGCGCAAGCCCGGGACAGTATAATTCACCCCTCCACTTT.

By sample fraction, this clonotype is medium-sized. As DNA, the CDR3 is TGTGCCAGCAGCATTTCGGGACAGGGATATAATTCACCCCTCCACTTT. Protein product: CASSISGQGYNSPLHF. This chain connects TRBV9 to TRBJ1-6; 9 nucleotides line up with TRBD1. The CDR3 contains 16 residues. Unmatched junction bases numbered 6, after V lost 4 bases and J lost 4 bases. CDR1 and CDR2 (germline): SGDLS, YYNGEE.

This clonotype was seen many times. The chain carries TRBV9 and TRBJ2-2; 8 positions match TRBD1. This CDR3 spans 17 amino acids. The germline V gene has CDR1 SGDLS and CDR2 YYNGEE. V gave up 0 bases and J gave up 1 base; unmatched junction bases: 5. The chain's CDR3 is CASSVGLGQVNTGELFF. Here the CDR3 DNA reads TGTGCCAGCAGCGTAGGGCTGGGACAGGTGAACACCGGGGAGCTGTTTTTT.

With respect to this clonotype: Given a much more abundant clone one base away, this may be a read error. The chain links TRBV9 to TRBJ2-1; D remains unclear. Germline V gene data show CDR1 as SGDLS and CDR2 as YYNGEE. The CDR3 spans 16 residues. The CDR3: CASIVATSILHNEQFF. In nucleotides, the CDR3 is TGTGCCAGCATCGTAGCTACCAGCATTCTTCACAATGAGCAGTTCTTC.

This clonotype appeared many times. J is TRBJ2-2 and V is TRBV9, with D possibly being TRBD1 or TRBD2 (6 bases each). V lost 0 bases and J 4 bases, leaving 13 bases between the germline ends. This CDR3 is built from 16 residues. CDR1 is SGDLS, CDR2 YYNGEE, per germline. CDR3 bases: TGTGCCAGCAGCGTAGTTTGGGGGGCGAGCACCGGGGAGCTGTTTTTT. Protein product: CASSVVWGASTGELFF.

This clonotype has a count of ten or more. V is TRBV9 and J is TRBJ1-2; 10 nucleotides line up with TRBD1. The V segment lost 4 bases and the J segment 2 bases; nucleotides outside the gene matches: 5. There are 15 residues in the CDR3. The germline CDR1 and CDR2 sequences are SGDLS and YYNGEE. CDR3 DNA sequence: TGTGCCAGCAGCTCCCCGGGACAGGGGAACTATGGCTACACCTTC. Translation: CASSSPGQGNYGYTF.

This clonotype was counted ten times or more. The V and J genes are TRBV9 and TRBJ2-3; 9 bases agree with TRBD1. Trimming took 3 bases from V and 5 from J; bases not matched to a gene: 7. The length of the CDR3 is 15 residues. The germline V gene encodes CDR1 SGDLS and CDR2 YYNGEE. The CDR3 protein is CASSGGTGYQDTQYF. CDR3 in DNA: TGTGCCAGCAGCGGCGGGACAGGGTATCAAGATACGCAGTATTTT.

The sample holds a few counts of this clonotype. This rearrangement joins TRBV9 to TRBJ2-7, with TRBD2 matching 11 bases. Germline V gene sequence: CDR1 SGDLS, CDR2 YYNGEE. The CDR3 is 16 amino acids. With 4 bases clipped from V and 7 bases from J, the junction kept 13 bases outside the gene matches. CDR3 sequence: CASSPPGTSGAGEQYF. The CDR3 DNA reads TGTGCCAGCAGCCCTCCCGGGACTAGCGGAGCGGGAGAGCAGTACTTC.

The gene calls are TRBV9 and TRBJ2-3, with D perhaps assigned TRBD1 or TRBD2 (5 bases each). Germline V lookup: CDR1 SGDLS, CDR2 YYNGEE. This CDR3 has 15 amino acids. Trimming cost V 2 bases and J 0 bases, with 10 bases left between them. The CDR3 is CASSVIGTSTDTQYF. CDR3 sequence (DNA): TGTGCCAGCAGCGTTATAGGGACCAGCACAGATACGCAGTATTTT.

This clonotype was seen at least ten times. The chain's CDR3 is CASSVGSTGWTYEQYF. The DNA of the CDR3 is TGTGCCAGCAGCGTAGGGTCGACAGGGTGGACCTACGAGCAGTACTTC. V is TRBV9 and J is TRBJ2-7, with 7 positions matching TRBD1. V dropped 0 bases and J dropped 2; count of bases not matched to a gene: 8. Germline CDR1 reads SGDLS; CDR2 reads YYNGEE. The CDR3 length is 16 residues.

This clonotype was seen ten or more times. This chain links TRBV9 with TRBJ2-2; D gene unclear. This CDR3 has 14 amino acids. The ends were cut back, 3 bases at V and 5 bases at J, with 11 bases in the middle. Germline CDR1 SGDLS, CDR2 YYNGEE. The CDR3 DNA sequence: TGTGCCAGCAGCGCTCTTCCGCGGACCGGGGAGCTGTTTTTT. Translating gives CASSALPRTGELFF.

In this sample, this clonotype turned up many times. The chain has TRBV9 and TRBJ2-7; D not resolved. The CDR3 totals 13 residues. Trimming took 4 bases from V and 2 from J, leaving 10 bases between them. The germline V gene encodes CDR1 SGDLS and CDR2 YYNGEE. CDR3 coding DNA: TGTGCCAGCAGCCCAAAGATGGCCTACGAGCAGTACTTC. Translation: CASSPKMAYEQYF.